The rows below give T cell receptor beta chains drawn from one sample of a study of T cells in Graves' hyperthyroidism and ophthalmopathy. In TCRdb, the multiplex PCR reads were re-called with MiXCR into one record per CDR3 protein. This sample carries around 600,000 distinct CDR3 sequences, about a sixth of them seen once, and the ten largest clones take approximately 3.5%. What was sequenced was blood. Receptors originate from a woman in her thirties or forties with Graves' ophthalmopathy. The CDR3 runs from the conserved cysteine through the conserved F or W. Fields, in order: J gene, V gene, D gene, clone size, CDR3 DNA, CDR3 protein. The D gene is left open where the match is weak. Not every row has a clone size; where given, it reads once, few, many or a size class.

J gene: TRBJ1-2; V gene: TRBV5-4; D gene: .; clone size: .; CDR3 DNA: TGTGCCAGCAGCGGTGAGGGCGGCCGTGGCTACACCTTC; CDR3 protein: CASSGEGGRGYTF
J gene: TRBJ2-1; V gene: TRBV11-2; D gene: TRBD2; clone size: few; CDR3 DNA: TGTGCCAGCAGCTTTGGTAGCGGGACCAGCAATGAGCAGTTCTTC; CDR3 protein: CASSFGSGTSNEQFF
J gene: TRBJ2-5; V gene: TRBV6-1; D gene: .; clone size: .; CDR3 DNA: TGTGCCAGCAGTACCAGGGCACAGAAAGAGACCCAGTACTTC; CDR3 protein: CASSTRAQKETQYF
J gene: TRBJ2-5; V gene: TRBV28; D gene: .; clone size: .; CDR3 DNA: TGTGCCAGCAGATCCTCTAGCGAGGGCCAAGAGACCCAGTACTTC; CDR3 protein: CASRSSSEGQETQYF
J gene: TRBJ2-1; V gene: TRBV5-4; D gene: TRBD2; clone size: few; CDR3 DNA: TGTGCCAGCAGCTGGACAAGCGGGGGGGCCGGGAATGAGCAGTTCTTC; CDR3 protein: CASSWTSGGAGNEQFF
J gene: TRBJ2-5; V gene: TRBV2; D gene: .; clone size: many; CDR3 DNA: TGTGCCAGCAGTGAAGCGTGGGAGACCCAGTACTTC; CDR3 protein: CASSEAWETQYF
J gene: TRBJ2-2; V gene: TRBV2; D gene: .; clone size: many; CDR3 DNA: TGTGCCAGCAGTCCGGGACTCACCTACACCGGGGAGCTGTTTTTT; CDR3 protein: CASSPGLTYTGELFF
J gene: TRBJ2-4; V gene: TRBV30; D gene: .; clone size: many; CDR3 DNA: TGTGCCTGGAGCGGGCCCCAAAACATTCAGTACTTC; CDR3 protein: CAWSGPQNIQYF
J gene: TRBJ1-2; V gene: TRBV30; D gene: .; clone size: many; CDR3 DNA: TGTGCCTGGACTCCCCTCTATGGCTACACCTTC; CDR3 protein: CAWTPLYGYTF
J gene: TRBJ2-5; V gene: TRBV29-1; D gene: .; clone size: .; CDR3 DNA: TGCAGCGTTGAGGCCGGCCAAGAGACCCAGTACTTC; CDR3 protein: CSVEAGQETQYF
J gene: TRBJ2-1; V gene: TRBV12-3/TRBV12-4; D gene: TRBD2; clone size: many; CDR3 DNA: TGTGCCAGCAGAGAAGCGGGAGGGCCCCACAATGAGCAGTTCTTC; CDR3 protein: CASREAGGPHNEQFF
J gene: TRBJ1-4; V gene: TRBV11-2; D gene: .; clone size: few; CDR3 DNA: TGTGCCAGCAGCCCGGTTGTATGGGACAATAATGAAAAACTGTTTTTT; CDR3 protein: CASSPVVWDNNEKLFF
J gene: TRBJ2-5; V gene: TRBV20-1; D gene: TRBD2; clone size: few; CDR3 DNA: TGCAGTGCTAGAGAGCTAGCGGGAGCGCCGGAGACCCAGTACTTC; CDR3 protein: CSARELAGAPETQYF
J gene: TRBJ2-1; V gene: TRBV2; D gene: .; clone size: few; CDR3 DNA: TGTGCCAGCAGGGAGACCGTCTACAATGAGCAGTTCTTC; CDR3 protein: CASRETVYNEQFF
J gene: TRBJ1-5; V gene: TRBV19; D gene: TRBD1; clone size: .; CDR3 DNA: TGTGCCAGTAGTATTGTCTCGGGACAGGTGGGGGGCAATCAGCCCCAGCATTTT; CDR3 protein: CASSIVSGQVGGNQPQHF
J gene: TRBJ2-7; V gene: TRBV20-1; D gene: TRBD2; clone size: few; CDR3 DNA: TGCAGTGCCTTTGGGACTAGCGGTAACTATGAGCAGTACTTC; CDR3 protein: CSAFGTSGNYEQYF
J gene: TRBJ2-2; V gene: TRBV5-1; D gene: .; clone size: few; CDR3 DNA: TGCGCCAGCAGCTTGTTGGCGGCCCCGGGGACCGGGGAGCTGTTTTTT; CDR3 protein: CASSLLAAPGTGELFF
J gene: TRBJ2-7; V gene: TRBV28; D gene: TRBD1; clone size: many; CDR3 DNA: TGTGCCAGCAGTTCTAGACCCTGGGACAGGGGGAACTCCTACGAGCAGTACTTC; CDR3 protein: CASSSRPWDRGNSYEQYF
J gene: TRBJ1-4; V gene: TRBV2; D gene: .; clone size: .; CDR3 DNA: TGTGCCAGCAGCCTCGGCCGGACCTCTAATGAAAAACTGTTTTTT; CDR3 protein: CASSLGRTSNEKLFF
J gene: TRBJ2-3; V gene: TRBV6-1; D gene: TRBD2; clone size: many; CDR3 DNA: TGTGCCAGCAGTGAGACCTCAGGACTAGCGGGAGATAATACGCAGTATTTT; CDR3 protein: CASSETSGLAGDNTQYF
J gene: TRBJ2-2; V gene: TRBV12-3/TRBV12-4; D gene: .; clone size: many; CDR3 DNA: TGTGCCAGCGGCAGGGAGAACACCGGGGAGCTGTTTTTT; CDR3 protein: CASGRENTGELFF
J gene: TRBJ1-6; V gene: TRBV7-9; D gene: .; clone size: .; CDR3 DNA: TGTGCCAGCAGCTTAGCGAGACAGACCATTTCACCCCTCCACTTT; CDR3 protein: CASSLARQTISPLHF
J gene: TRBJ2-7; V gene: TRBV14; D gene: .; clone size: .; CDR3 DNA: TGTGCCAGCGGACGACCGGACTCCTACGAGCAGTACTTC; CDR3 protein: CASGRPDSYEQYF
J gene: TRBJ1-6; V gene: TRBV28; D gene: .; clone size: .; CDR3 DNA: TGTGTCAGCGCCGACAGGCATAATTCACCCCTCCACTTT; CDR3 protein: CVSADRHNSPLHF
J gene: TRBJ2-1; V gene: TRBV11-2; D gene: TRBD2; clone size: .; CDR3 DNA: TGTGCCAGCAGTTCGCGAACTAGCGGCCGCTTGGAGTTCTTC; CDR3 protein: CASSSRTSGRLEFF
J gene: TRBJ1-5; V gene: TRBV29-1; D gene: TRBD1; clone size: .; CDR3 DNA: TGCAGCGTTGGGACAGGCCGTTATCAGCCCCAGCATTTT; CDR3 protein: CSVGTGRYQPQHF
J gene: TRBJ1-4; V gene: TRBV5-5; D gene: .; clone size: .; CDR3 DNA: TGTGCCAGCAGCCTTTACAGGGCCAGTGAAGAAAAACTGTTTTTT; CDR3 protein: CASSLYRASEEKLFF
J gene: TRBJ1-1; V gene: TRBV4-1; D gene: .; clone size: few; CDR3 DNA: TGCGCCAGCAGACCTATACGGGGGAGCCCACAGAACACTGAAGCTTTCTTT; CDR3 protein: CASRPIRGSPQNTEAFF
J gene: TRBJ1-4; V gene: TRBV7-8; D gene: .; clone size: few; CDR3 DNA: TGTGCCAGCAGCTTTGACAGAAATACGGAACTGTTTTTT; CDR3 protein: CASSFDRNTELFF
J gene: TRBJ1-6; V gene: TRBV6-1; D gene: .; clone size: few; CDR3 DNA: TGTGCCAGCAGGAGGGAGATAATGACGGGTTCACCCCTCCACTTT; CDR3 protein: CASRREIMTGSPLHF
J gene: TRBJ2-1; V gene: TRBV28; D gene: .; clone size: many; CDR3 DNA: TGTGCCAGCCTCCACCCCGGGGGCAATGAGCAGTTCTTC; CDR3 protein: CASLHPGGNEQFF
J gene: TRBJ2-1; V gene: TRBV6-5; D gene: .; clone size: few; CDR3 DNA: TGTGCCAGCAGTTACCCCGACTGGGATGAGCAGTTCTTC; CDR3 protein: CASSYPDWDEQFF
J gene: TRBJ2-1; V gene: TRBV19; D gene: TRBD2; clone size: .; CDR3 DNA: TGTGCCACCGCGGGAGGAGGAAACAACAATGAGCAGTTCTTC; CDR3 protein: CATAGGGNNNEQFF
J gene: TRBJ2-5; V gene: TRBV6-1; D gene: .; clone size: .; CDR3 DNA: TGTGCCAGCGGCAAGGGGTTAAACCAAGAGACCCAGTACTTC; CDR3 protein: CASGKGLNQETQYF
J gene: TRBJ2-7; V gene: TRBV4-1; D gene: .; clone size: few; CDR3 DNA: TGCGCCAGCAGCCAAGTCACGGGGCCGAGCGGGTACGAGCAGTACTTC; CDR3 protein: CASSQVTGPSGYEQYF
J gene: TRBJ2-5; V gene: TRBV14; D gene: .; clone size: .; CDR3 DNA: TGTGCCAGCAGACTCCGGGCACAAGAGACCCAGTACTTC; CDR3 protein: CASRLRAQETQYF
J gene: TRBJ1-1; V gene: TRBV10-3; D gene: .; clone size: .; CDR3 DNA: TGTGCCATCAGGGAACCAGGGAACACTGAAGCTTTCTTT; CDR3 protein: CAIREPGNTEAFF
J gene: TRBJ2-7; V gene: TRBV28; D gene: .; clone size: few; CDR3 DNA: TGTGCCAGCAGTATCTCAGGGGGGACAGTAGGCGCGGGAGCGGTGGAGCAGTACTTC; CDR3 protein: CASSISGGTVGAGAVEQYF
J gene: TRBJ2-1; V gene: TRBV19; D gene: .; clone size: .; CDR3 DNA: TGTGCCAGTAGTATAGAGGGGGCTAGATTGAATGAGCAGTTCTTC; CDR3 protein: CASSIEGARLNEQFF
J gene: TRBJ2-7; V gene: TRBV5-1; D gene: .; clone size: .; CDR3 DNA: TGCGCCAGCAACCAGGACGGGCGGGTCGCAACCTACGAGCAGTACTTC; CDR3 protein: CASNQDGRVATYEQYF
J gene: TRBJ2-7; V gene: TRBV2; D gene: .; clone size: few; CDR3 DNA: TGTGCCAGCTCCTCAGACCCATGGGGAGAGCAGTACTTC; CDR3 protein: CASSSDPWGEQYF
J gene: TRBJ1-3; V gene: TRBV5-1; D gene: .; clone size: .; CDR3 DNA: TGCGCCAGCAGCTTGGGTGGTTTGGGCTCTGGAAACACCATATATTTT; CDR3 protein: CASSLGGLGSGNTIYF
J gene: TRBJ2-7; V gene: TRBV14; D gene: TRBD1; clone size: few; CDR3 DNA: TGTGCCAGCAGCCAAGCCCGGACAGGGATAGGTCTAGGACTATCCTACGAGCAGTACTTC; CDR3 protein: CASSQARTGIGLGLSYEQYF
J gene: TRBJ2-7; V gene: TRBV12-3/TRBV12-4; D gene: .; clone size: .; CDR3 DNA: TGTGCCAGCAGCCTCTCGTTCGAGCAGTACTTC; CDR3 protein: CASSLSFEQYF
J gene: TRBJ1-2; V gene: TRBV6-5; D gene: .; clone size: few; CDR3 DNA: TGTGCCAGCAGTTACTCGGGGAGGGGCTACACCTTC; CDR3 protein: CASSYSGRGYTF
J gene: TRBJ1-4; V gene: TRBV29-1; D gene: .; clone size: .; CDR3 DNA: TGCAGCGTTGAAGCTCCGGGACCCACAGCAGCTAATGAAAAACTGTTTTTT; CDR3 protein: CSVEAPGPTAANEKLFF
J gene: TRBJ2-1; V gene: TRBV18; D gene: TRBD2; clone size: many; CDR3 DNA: TGTGCCAGCTCACCCCGACTAGCGGACAATGAGCAGTTCTTC; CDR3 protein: CASSPRLADNEQFF
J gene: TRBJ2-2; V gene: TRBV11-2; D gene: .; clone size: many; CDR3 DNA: TGTGCCAGCAGCTGGGGCGGGGAGCTGTTTTTT; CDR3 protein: CASSWGGELFF
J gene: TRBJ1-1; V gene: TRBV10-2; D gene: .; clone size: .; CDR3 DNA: TGCGCCAGCAGTGAGTCGGTTGGTGGGGAAGCTTTCTTT; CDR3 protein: CASSESVGGEAFF
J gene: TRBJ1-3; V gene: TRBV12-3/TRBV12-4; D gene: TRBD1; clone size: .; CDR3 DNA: TGTGCCAGCAGGGGGGACAGGGGCTCTGGAAACACCATATATTTT; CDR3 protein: CASRGDRGSGNTIYF